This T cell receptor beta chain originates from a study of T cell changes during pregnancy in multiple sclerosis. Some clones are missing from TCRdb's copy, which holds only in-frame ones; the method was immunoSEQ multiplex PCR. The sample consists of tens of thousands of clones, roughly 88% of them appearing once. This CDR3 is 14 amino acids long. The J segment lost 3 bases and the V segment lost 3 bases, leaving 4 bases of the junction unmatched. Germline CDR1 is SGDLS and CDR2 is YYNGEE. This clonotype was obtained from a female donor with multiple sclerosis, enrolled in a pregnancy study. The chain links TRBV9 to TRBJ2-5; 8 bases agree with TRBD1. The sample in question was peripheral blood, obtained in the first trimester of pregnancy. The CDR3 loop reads CASSGGQVKETQYF. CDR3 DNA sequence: TGTGCCAGCAGCGGGGGACAGGTAAAAGAGACCCAGTACTTC.